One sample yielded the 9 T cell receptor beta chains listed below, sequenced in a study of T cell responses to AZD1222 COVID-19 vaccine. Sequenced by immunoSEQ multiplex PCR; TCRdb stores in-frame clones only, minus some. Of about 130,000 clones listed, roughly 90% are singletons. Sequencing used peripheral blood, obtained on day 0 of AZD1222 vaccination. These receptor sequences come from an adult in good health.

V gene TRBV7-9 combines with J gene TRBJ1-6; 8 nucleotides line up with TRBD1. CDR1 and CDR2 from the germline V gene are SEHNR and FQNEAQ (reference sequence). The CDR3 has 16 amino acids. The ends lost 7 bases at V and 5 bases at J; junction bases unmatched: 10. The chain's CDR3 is CASIGRAGGNNSPLHF. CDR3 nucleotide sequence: TGTGCCAGCATCGGACGGGCAGGGGGCAATAATTCACCCCTCCACTTT. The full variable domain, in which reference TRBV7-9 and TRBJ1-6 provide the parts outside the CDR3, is DTGVSQNPRHKITKRGQNVTFRCDPISEHNRLYWYRQTLGQGPEFLTYFQNEAQLEKSRLLSDRFSAERPKGSFSTLEIQRTEQGDSAMYLCASIGRAGGNNSPLHFGNGTRLTVT.

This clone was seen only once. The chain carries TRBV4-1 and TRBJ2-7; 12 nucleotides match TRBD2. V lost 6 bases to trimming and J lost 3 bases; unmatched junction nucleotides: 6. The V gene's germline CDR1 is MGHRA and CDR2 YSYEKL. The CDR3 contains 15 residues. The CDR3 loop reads CASRDGLAGNYEQYF. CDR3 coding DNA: TGCGCCAGCAGGGATGGACTAGCGGGGAACTACGAGCAGTACTTC.

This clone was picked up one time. This CDR3 reads CSVVGSGEKLFF. CDR3 nucleotide sequence: TGCAGCGTTGTGGGGAGTGGGGAAAAACTGTTTTTT. This chain connects TRBV29-1 to TRBJ1-4, with unresolved D. CDR1 is SQVTM, CDR2 ANQGSEA, per germline. Trimming took 4 bases from V and 8 from J, leaving 11 bases between them. The CDR3 runs to 12 residues.

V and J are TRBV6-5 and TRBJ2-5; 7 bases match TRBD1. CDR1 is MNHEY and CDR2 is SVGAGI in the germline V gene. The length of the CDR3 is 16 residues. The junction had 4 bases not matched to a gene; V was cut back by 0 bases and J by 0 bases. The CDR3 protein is CASSYSHGTDQETQYF. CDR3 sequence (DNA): TGTGCCAGCAGTTACTCTCACGGGACAGACCAAGAGACCCAGTACTTC.

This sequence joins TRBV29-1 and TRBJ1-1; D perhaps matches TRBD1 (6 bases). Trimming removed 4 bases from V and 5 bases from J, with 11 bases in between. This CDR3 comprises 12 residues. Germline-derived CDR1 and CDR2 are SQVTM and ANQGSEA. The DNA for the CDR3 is TGCAGCGTTGTGTCAGGGGCGACTGAAGCTTTCTTT. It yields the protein CSVVSGATEAFF. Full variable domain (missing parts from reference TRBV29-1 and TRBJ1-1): SAVISQKPSRDICQRGTSLTIQCQVDSQVTMMFWYRQQPGQSLTLIATANQGSEATYESGFVIDKFPISRPNLTFSTLTVSNMSPEDSSIYLCSVVSGATEAFFGQGTRLTVV.

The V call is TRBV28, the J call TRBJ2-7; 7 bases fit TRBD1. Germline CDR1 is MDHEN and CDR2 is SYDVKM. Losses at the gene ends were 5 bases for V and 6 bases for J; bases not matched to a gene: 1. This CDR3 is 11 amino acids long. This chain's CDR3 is CASSPGGEQYF. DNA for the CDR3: TGTGCCAGCAGTCCAGGGGGCGAGCAGTACTTC. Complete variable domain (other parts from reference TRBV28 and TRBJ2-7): DVKVTQSSRYLVKRTGEKVFLECVQDMDHENMFWYRQDPGLGLRLIYFSYDVKMKEKGDIPEGYSVSREKKERFSLILESASTNQTSMYLCASSPGGEQYFGPGTRLTVT.

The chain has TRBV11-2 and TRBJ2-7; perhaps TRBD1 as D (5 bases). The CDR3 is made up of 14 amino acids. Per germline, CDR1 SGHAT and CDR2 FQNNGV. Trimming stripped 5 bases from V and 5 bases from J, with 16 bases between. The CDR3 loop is CASSAQGKSNEQYF. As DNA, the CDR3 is TGTGCCAGCAGCGCGCAGGGTAAGAGCAACGAGCAGTACTTC.

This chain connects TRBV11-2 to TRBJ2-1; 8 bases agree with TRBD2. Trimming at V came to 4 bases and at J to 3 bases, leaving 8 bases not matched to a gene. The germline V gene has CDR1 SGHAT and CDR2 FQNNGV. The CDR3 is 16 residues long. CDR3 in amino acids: CASSYRGSGNYNEQFF. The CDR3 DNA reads TGTGCCAGCAGCTACCGGGGTAGCGGGAACTACAATGAGCAGTTCTTC. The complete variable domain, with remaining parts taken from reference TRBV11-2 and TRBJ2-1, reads EAGVAQSPRYKIIEKRQSVAFWCNPISGHATLYWYQQILGQGPKLLIQFQNNGVVDDSQLPKDRFSAERLKGVDSTLKIQPAKLEDSAVYLCASSYRGSGNYNEQFFGPGTRLTVL.

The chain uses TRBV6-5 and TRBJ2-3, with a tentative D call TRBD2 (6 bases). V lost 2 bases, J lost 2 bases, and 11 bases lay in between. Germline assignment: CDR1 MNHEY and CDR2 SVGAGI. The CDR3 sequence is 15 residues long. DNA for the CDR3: TGTGCCAGCAGTTACACTAGCCAAGTCACAGATACGCAGTATTTT. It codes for CASSYTSQVTDTQYF.